A single sample gave rise to the 12 T cell receptor beta chains below, sequenced in a study of blood T cell repertoires in COVID-19. Sequencing used immunoSEQ multiplex PCR; TCRdb keeps in-frame clones, though not all of them. The sample includes tens of thousands of clones, around 80% seen only once; the top ten take just under 6%. Sequencing input: peripheral blood. Source of these receptors: a man aged 60 to 75 with active or convalescent COVID-19.

V and J are TRBV3-1 (or the pseudogene TRBV3-2) and TRBJ1-1; the D is unclear. V was clipped by 3 bases and J by 0 bases, with 8 bases between them. CDR1 LGHDT and CDR2 YNNKEL come from the germline V gene (reference sequence). The CDR3 has 14 amino acids. CDR3 in amino acids: CASSQGLMNTEAFF. DNA of the CDR3: TGTGCCAGCAGCCAGGGCCTCATGAACACTGAAGCTTTCTTT.

This clone was found a few times. J is TRBJ2-2 and V is TRBV6-5; 7 bases match TRBD2. J gave up 6 bases and V 4 bases, and 5 bases lay outside the gene matches. Germline V gene data show CDR1 as MNHEY and CDR2 as SVGAGI. The CDR3 runs to 14 residues. CDR3 sequence reads: CASSSLLAPGELFF. CDR3 nucleotide sequence: TGTGCCAGCAGTTCCCTACTAGCGCCCGGGGAGCTGTTTTTT.

This rearrangement joins TRBV11-2 to TRBJ2-5, with a weak D call TRBD2 (7 bases). The CDR3 has 15 amino acids. Germline CDR1 and CDR2: SGHAT and FQNNGV. Trimming took 5 bases from V and 0 from J, leaving 13 bases between them. The CDR3 DNA reads TGTGCCAGCAGCCTTAAGGGGGGGTACCAAGAGACCCAGTACTTC. This encodes CASSLKGGYQETQYF.

The rearrangement joins TRBV20-1 to TRBJ2-1, with 11 bases aligning to TRBD2. V shed 3 bases, J shed 0 bases, and the junction held 10 bases outside the gene matches. The CDR3 is 18 amino acids. Germline assignment: CDR1 DFQATT and CDR2 SNEGSKA (reference sequence). The DNA of the CDR3 is TGCAGTGCTAGTAGTCTAGCGGGGGGCCACTCCTCCTACAATGAGCAGTTCTTC. It specifies CSASSLAGGHSSYNEQFF.

This sequence joins TRBV6-5 and TRBJ1-3; D is undetermined. CDR3 length: 16 residues. Trimming pared 0 bases from V and 4 bases from J, leaving 13 bases between. Per germline, CDR1 MNHEY and CDR2 SVGAGI. The CDR3 bases are TGTGCCAGCAGTTACTCTACGAGGGAACGAGGAAACACCATATATTTT. Its translation: CASSYSTRERGNTIYF.

The chain couples TRBV11-3 to TRBJ2-3, with 9 positions matching TRBD2. Trimming took 1 base from V and 1 from J; bases not matched to a gene: 9. CDR3 length: 18 residues. Germline loops: CDR1 SGHNT, CDR2 YENEEA. The CDR3 nucleotides are TGTGCCAGCAGCTTAGGGGGGACTAGCAACACCCGCACAGATACGCAGTATTTT. Its translation: CASSLGGTSNTRTDTQYF.

The J gene is TRBJ1-1, the V gene TRBV6-5; D not resolved. Germline CDR1 reads MNHEY; CDR2 reads SVGAGI. Deletions cut 6 bases from V and 0 bases from J, with 11 bases between. The CDR3 length is 14 residues. As DNA, the CDR3 is TGTGCCAGCAGCCAGGTCATGATGAACACTGAAGCTTTCTTT. It encodes CASSQVMMNTEAFF.

This clone ranks as medium-sized. The chain uses TRBV7-2 and TRBJ1-1; D possibly corresponds to TRBD1 (5 bases). Looked up from germline, CDR1 is SGHTA and CDR2 is FQGNSA. Trimming cost V 1 base and J 5 bases, with 11 bases left between them. The CDR3 contains 14 residues. CDR3 in amino acids: CASSLVGTSTEAFF. CDR3 coding DNA: TGTGCCAGCAGCTTAGTCGGGACTTCTACTGAAGCTTTCTTT.

The genes are TRBV19 and TRBJ1-5; 8 nucleotides match TRBD1. Germline CDR1 and CDR2: LNHDA and SQIVND (reference sequence). This CDR3 has 20 residues. V lost 3 bases and J lost 3; bases outside the gene matches: 19. The CDR3 nucleotides are TGTGCCAGTAGTATTTTCCGGCGGACAGGGACCCAAAAATTCAATCAGCCCCAGCATTTT. Translating gives CASSIFRRTGTQKFNQPQHF. Full variable domain (missing parts from reference TRBV19 and TRBJ1-5): DGGITQSPKYLFRKEGQNVTLSCEQNLNHDAMYWYRQDPGQGLRLIYYSQIVNDFQKGDIAEGYSVSREKKESFPLTVTSAQKNPTAFYLCASSIFRRTGTQKFNQPQHFGDGTRLSIL.

This clone was observed a handful of times. This chain uses TRBV7-2 with TRBJ2-3; 11 bases are shared with TRBD2. This CDR3 has 19 residues. In germline, CDR1 is SGHTA, CDR2 FQGNSA. Unmatched junction bases numbered 15, after V lost 6 bases and J lost 1 base. As DNA, the CDR3 is TGTGCCAGCAGGAGGGCTAGCGGGGGGACCACAACGGGCACAGATACGCAGTATTTT. It specifies CASRRASGGTTTGTDTQYF. Combining the CDR3 with reference TRBV7-2 and TRBJ2-3 gives the whole variable domain GAGVSQSPSNKVTEKGKDVELRCDPISGHTALYWYRQSLGQGLEFLIYFQGNSAPDKSGLPSDRFSAERTGGSVSTLTIQRTQQEDSAVYLCASRRASGGTTTGTDTQYFGPGTRLTVL.

In the case of this clone: The junction departs from the called germline gene at one end, perhaps through a read error. The V and J genes are TRBV7-7 and TRBJ2-5; 13 bases fit TRBD2. CDR3 length: 16 amino acids. The germline V gene encodes CDR1 SSHAT and CDR2 FNYEAQ (reference sequence). DNA for the CDR3: TGTGCTAGCAGCCCAACTAGCGGGGGGGCATATGAGACCCAGTACTTC. This codes for CASSPTSGGAYETQYF.

The chain couples TRBV13 to TRBJ1-1; D remains ambiguous. V was cut by 0 bases and J by 4 bases, with 9 bases left in between. The germline V gene has CDR1 PRHDT and CDR2 FYEKMQ (reference sequence). The CDR3 is made up of 14 amino acids. The CDR3 here is CASSLGRGFTEAFF. CDR3 bases: TGTGCCAGCAGCTTAGGCCGAGGGTTCACTGAAGCTTTCTTT.